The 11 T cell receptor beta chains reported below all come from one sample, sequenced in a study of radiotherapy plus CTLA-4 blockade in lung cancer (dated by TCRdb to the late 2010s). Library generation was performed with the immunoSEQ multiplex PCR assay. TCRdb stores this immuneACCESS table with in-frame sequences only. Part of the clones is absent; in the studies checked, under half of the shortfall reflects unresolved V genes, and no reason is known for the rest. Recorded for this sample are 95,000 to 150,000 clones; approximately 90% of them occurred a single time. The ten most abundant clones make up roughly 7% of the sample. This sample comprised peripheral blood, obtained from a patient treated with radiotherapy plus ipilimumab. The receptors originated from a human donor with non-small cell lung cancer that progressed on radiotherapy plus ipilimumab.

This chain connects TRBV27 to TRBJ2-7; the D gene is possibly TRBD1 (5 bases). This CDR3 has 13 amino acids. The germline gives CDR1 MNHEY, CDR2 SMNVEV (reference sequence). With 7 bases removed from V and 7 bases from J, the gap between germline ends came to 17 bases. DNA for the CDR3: TGTGCCAGCACAGAGCGAAGGGGCGAGGAGCAGTACTTC. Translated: CASTERRGEEQYF.

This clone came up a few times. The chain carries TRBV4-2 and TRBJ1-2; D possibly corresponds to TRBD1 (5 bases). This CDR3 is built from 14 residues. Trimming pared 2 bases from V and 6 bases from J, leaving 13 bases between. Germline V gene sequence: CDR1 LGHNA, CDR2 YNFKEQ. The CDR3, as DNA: TGTGCCAGCAGCCAAAGTACAGGCAGGGATGGCTACACCTTC. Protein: CASSQSTGRDGYTF.

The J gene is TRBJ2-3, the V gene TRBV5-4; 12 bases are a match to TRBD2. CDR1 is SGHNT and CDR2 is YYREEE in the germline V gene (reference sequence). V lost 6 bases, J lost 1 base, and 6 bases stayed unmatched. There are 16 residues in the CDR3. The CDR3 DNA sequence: TGTGCCAGCAAATGGACTAGCGGGATCGGCACAGATACGCAGTATTTT. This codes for CASKWTSGIGTDTQYF.

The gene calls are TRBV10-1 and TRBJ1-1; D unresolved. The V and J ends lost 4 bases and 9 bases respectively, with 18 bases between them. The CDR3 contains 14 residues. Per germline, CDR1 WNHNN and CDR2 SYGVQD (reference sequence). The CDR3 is CASSGGTAGGQAFF. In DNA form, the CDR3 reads TGCGCCAGCAGTGGAGGCACAGCGGGAGGACAAGCTTTCTTT.

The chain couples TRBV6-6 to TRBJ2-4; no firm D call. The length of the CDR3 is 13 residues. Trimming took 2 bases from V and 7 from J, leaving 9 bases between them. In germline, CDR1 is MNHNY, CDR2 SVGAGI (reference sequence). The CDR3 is CASSYEGSNIQYF. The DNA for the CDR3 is TGTGCCAGCAGTTACGAAGGGTCGAACATTCAGTACTTC.

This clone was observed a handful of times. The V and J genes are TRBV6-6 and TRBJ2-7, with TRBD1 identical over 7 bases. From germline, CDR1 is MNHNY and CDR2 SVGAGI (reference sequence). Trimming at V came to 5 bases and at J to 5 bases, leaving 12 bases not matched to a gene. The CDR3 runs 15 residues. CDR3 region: CASSQILTGRHEQYF. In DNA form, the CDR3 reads TGTGCCAGCAGTCAAATCCTGACAGGGCGGCACGAGCAGTACTTC.

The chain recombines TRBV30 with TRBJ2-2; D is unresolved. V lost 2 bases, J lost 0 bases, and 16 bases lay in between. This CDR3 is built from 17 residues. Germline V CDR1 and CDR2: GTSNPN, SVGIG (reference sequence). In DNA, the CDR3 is TGTGCCTGGAGTCCCGAATATGGATCCGCGAACACCGGGGAGCTGTTTTTT. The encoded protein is CAWSPEYGSANTGELFF. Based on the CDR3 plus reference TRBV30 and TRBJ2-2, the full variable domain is SQTIHQWPATLVQPVGSPLSLECTVEGTSNPNLYWYRQAAGRGLQLLFYSVGIGQISSEVPQNLSASRPQDRQFILSSKKLLLSDSGFYLCAWSPEYGSANTGELFFGEGSRLTVL.

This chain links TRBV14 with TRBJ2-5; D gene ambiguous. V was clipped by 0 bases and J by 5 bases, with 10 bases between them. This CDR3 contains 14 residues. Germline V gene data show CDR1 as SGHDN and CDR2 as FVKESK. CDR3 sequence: CASSQEWLRETQYF. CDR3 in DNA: TGTGCCAGCAGCCAAGAATGGCTCAGGGAGACCCAGTACTTC.

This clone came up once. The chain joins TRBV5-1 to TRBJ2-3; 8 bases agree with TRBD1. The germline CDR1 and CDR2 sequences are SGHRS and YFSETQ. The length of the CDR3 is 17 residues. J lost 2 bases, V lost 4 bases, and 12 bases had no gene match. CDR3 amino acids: CASSGGTGQVSTDTQYF. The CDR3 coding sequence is TGCGCCAGCAGCGGCGGGACAGGTCAGGTGTCCACAGATACGCAGTATTTT.

CDR3 in amino acids: CASSPRLVVTGELFF. CDR3 coding DNA: TGTGCCAGTAGCCCTAGACTAGTCGTCACCGGGGAGCTGTTTTTT. The rearrangement joins TRBV19 to TRBJ2-2; possible D gene TRBD2, 6 bases. The ends were cut back, 6 bases at V and 4 bases at J, with 15 bases in the middle. Per germline, CDR1 LNHDA and CDR2 SQIVND (reference sequence). The CDR3 runs to 15 residues.

The CDR3 spells CASSLGADEQFF. The CDR3 coding sequence is TGTGCCAGCAGCTTGGGGGCAGATGAGCAGTTCTTC. The chain carries TRBV5-4 and TRBJ2-1; D call uncertain. The CDR3 extends over 12 amino acids. V lost 0 bases, J lost 8 bases, and 6 bases lay in between. Germline values: CDR1 SGHNT, CDR2 YYREEE (reference sequence).